What follows are 28 T cell receptor beta chains derived from one specimen sequenced in a study of cytomegalovirus exposure and HLA in healthy donors listed by TCRdb under 2017. Library prep was done by the immunoSEQ multiplex PCR assay. For the multiplex PCR, a mixture combining 60 forward primers for TCR Vbeta segments and 13 reverse primers for TCR Jbeta segments was used. Imported from immuneACCESS, the table was reduced by TCRdb to in-frame sequences with V and J called. These copies leave out some clones; in studies compared against another copy, an unresolved V gene accounts for under half, and the cause of the remainder is not known. The sample table lists 150,000 to 200,000 clones, over 70% of them with a count of one. The top ten hold over 3% of the sample. Specimen: PBMCs. These receptors came from a male donor in good health and CMV-seronegative.

This chain connects TRBV28 to TRBJ1-2; perhaps TRBD1 as D (5 bases). Per the germline V gene, CDR1 is MDHEN and CDR2 is SYDVKM. V was trimmed by 8 bases and J by 4 bases, leaving 14 bases between them. The CDR3 spans 13 residues. The CDR3 DNA follows: TGTGCCAGCGACCCCGGCGGGGGCTATGGCTACACCTTC. Its protein product is CASDPGGGYGYTF.

The gene calls are TRBV5-1 and TRBJ2-1, with 10 nucleotides matching TRBD2. The CDR3 length is 16 residues. V dropped 4 bases and J dropped 5; count of bases not matched to a gene: 9. Looked up from germline, CDR1 is SGHRS and CDR2 is YFSETQ. The CDR3 sequence: CASSPQGLAGDNEQFF. The CDR3 DNA is TGCGCCAGCAGCCCCCAGGGGCTAGCGGGGGACAATGAGCAGTTCTTC.

The V gene is TRBV25-1, the J gene TRBJ2-2; D is unresolved. V was trimmed by 4 bases and J by 4 bases, leaving 7 bases between them. Germline CDR1 is MGHDK and CDR2 is SYGVNS. The CDR3 covers 13 residues. CDR3: CASSVRVTGELFF. The CDR3 nucleotides read TGTGCCAGCAGTGTTCGAGTCACCGGGGAGCTGTTTTTT.

This chain links TRBV29-1 with TRBJ2-3; maybe TRBD2 (5 bases). Germline V gene data show CDR1 as SQVTM and CDR2 as ANQGSEA. V was pared by 4 bases and J by 0 bases, with 8 bases between. The length of the CDR3 is 13 residues. This chain's CDR3 is CSVARGSTDTQYF. The CDR3 DNA reads as TGCAGCGTTGCTCGGGGTAGCACAGATACGCAGTATTTT.

The chain couples TRBV21-1 to TRBJ2-3; the table's D call, TRBD2, has no DNA check behind it. TRBV21-1 is listed as a pseudogene. CDR3 length: 18 residues. CDR3: CASSARVPGHNKADTQYF. DNA of the CDR3: TGTGCCAGCAGCGCCCGGGTCCCCGGTCACAATAAGGCAGATACGCAGTATTTT.

V gene TRBV7-3 combines with J gene TRBJ2-2, with 11 bases lining up with TRBD1. V lost 3 bases to trimming and J lost 5 bases; unmatched junction nucleotides: 8. The CDR3 has 17 residues. Germline lookup yields CDR1 SGHTA and CDR2 FQGTGA. The CDR3 spells CASSFSAGTGGTGELFF. Here the CDR3 DNA reads TGTGCCAGCAGCTTTTCAGCCGGGACAGGGGGGACCGGGGAGCTGTTTTTT.

This clone was seen only a few times. V gene TRBV27 combines with J gene TRBJ2-5; 9 bases align to TRBD1. After removal of 6 bases from V and 2 bases from J, the junction contained 7 bases not matched to a gene. Germline assignment: CDR1 MNHEY and CDR2 SMNVEV (reference sequence). The length of the CDR3 is 15 residues. CDR3 sequence: CASRLQGAGQETQYF. CDR3 nucleotides: TGTGCCAGCAGGCTACAGGGGGCGGGTCAAGAGACCCAGTACTTC.

V is TRBV19 and J is TRBJ1-4; no clear D. V was shortened by 8 bases and J by 8 bases, with 21 bases between the two germline ends. Germline CDR1 LNHDA, CDR2 SQIVND (reference sequence). The CDR3 is 15 residues long. CDR3 sequence reads: CASRDTATILEKLFF. The CDR3 DNA reads as TGTGCCAGTCGCGATACAGCCACCATTCTGGAAAAACTGTTTTTT.

This clone was seen only once. The chain employs TRBV6-5 and TRBJ2-1, with D possibly being TRBD2 (7 bases). CDR3 length: 16 amino acids. Germline V lookup: CDR1 MNHEY, CDR2 SVGAGI. Trimming stripped 0 bases from V and 3 bases from J, with 12 bases between. The CDR3 sequence: CASSYSGGGDYNEQFF. Written as DNA, the CDR3 is TGTGCCAGCAGTTACTCAGGAGGGGGGGACTACAATGAGCAGTTCTTC.

The chain links TRBV21-1 to TRBJ1-1. TRBV21-1 is listed as a pseudogene. CDR3 length: 16 residues. CDR3 bases: TGTGCCAGCATCCCGCTGAACCCCCGGAGGAGCACTGAAGCTTTCTTT. This codes for CASIPLNPRRSTEAFF.

The rearrangement uses TRBV2 and TRBJ1-2; weak D call: TRBD1 (6 bases). The CDR3 is made up of 17 amino acids. CDR1 and CDR2 from the germline V gene are SNHLY and FYNNEI. V was cut by 0 bases and J by 3 bases, with 17 bases left in between. CDR3 amino acids: CASSEALGAERHYGYTF. The CDR3 region has the DNA TGTGCCAGCAGTGAAGCGCTGGGGGCGGAGAGGCACTATGGCTACACCTTC. The whole variable domain, filled in from reference TRBV2 and TRBJ1-2, reads EPEVTQTPSHQVTQMGQEVILRCVPISNHLYFYWYRQILGQKVEFLVSFYNNEISEKSEIFDDQFSVERPDGSNFTLKIRSTKLEDSAMYFCASSEALGAERHYGYTFGSGTRLTVV.

V and J are TRBV27 and TRBJ2-1; possibly TRBD1 for D (5 bases). Deletions cut 2 bases from V and 0 bases from J, with 17 bases between. This CDR3 spans 18 amino acids. Per the germline V gene, CDR1 is MNHEY and CDR2 is SMNVEV (reference sequence). CDR3 in DNA: TGTGCCAGCAGTTTACACCCCCAGGGCGGCAGCTCCTACAATGAGCAGTTCTTC. It translates to CASSLHPQGGSSYNEQFF.

The CDR3 spells CASSLRLAGGPGTDTQYF. As DNA, the CDR3 is TGCGCCAGCAGCCTTCGACTAGCGGGAGGGCCGGGCACAGATACGCAGTATTTT. The genes are TRBV4-3 and TRBJ2-3; 14 positions match TRBD2. CDR1 is LGHNA, CDR2 YSLEER, per germline. The CDR3 runs to 18 residues. Unmatched junction bases numbered 7, after V lost 4 bases and J lost 1 base.

The chain recombines TRBV19 with TRBJ2-7, with TRBD2 matching over 8 bases. CDR3 length equals 15 residues. Trimming cost V 1 base and J 2 bases; bases outside gene matches: 4. CDR1 LNHDA and CDR2 SQIVND come from the germline V gene (reference sequence). The CDR3 nucleotides read TGTGCCAGTAGTATAGGCGGGGGGTCCCCCTACGAGCAGTACTTC. Residues: CASSIGGGSPYEQYF.

The chain carries TRBV7-3 and TRBJ2-1, with D possibly matching TRBD2 (6 bases). Trimming pared 6 bases from V and 1 base from J, leaving 10 bases between. From germline, CDR1 is SGHTA and CDR2 FQGTGA. This CDR3 spans 14 amino acids. CDR3 DNA: TGTGCCAGCAGTAGCGGACCGTCCTACAATGAGCAGTTCTTC. This encodes CASSSGPSYNEQFF.

This clone was detected only a few times. The chain is built from TRBV2 and TRBJ2-1, with a tentative D call TRBD2 (7 bases). Germline assignment: CDR1 SNHLY and CDR2 FYNNEI. V lost 5 bases, J lost 9 bases, and 11 bases lay in between. The CDR3 runs to 12 residues. CDR3 coding DNA: TGTGCCAGCAGTAGGGCGGGGGCTGAGCAGTTCTTC. Its protein is CASSRAGAEQFF.

This chain links TRBV7-2 with TRBJ1-5; TRBD1 matches at 7 bases. Looked up from germline, CDR1 is SGHTA and CDR2 is FQGNSA. The V segment lost 5 bases and the J segment 1 base; nucleotides outside the gene matches: 2. CDR3 length equals 14 residues. The chain's CDR3 is CASSTGVSNQPQHF. CDR3 nucleotides: TGTGCCAGCAGCACAGGGGTGAGCAATCAGCCCCAGCATTTT.

This chain joins TRBV7-2 and TRBJ2-5, with TRBD2 identical over 9 bases. The DNA end is a closer match to TRBJ2-7, so the J assignment may be wrong. This CDR3 spans 15 amino acids. From germline, CDR1 is SGHTA and CDR2 FQGNSA. The CDR3 spells CASSLVAGGPYEQYF. The CDR3 DNA sequence: TGTGCCAGCAGCTTAGTCGCGGGAGGGCCCTACGAGCAGTACTTC.

The J gene is TRBJ1-1, the V gene TRBV28; tentative D call: TRBD1 (5 bases). The germline gives CDR1 MDHEN, CDR2 SYDVKM. V was shortened by 0 bases and J by 3 bases, with 11 bases between the two germline ends. CDR3 length: 15 residues. CDR3 sequence (DNA): TGTGCCAGCAGTTTATGGGGCAGGGCGGACACTGAAGCTTTCTTT. Protein sequence: CASSLWGRADTEAFF.

In nucleotides, the CDR3 is TGCACCAGCAGCCAAGTATTGAGCGGGAGAGACTCTAGCACAGATACGCAGTATTTT. This sequence encodes CTSSQVLSGRDSSTDTQYF. The chain carries TRBV1 and TRBJ2-3; no check of the table's D call, TRBD2, against the DNA was made. TRBV1 represents a pseudogene. This CDR3 is built from 19 residues.

Concerning this clone: This may come from a read error, since a much larger clone is one base off. The genes are TRBV5-6 and TRBJ2-7, with 7 bases lining up with TRBD1. This CDR3 contains 13 residues. The V gene's germline CDR1 is SGHDT and CDR2 YYEEEE. Germline trimming cut 2 bases from V and 2 bases from J; bases unmatched to any gene: 1. DNA for the CDR3: TGTGCCAGCAGCTTCGGACAGGCCTACGAGCAGTACTTC. This encodes CASSFGQAYEQYF. Full variable domain (missing parts from reference TRBV5-6 and TRBJ2-7): DAGVTQSPTHLIKTRGQQVTLRCSPKSGHDTVSWYQQALGQGPQFIFQYYEEEERQRGNFPDRFSGHQFPNYSSELNVNALLLGDSALYLCASSFGQAYEQYFGPGTRLTVT.

This clone was seen only a few times. The V and J genes are TRBV7-2 and TRBJ2-1, with TRBD2 matching over 13 bases. V was clipped by 5 bases and J by 5 bases; unmatched bases: 6. The germline V gene has CDR1 SGHTA and CDR2 FQGNSA. The CDR3 runs 16 residues. The CDR3 region has the DNA TGTGCCAGCAGCGAGACTAGCGGGAGGCGTAACAATGAGCAGTTCTTC. This encodes CASSETSGRRNNEQFF.

The chain links TRBV7-6 to TRBJ2-3; D gene uncertain. CDR1 is SGHVS and CDR2 is FNYEAQ in the germline V gene. This CDR3 contains 12 residues. V shed 5 bases and J shed 5 bases, with 8 bases lying between them. CDR3 nucleotides: TGTGCCAGCAGCCCCCCAGGAGATACGCAGTATTTT. Translated, it gives CASSPPGDTQYF.

A remark on this clone: The same CDR3 arises from other DNA sequences in this sample as well. This chain connects TRBV7-3 to TRBJ2-7, with 7 nucleotides matching TRBD2. The V segment lost 6 bases and the J segment 7 bases; nucleotides outside the gene matches: 9. The CDR3 extends over 13 amino acids. The germline CDR1 and CDR2 sequences are SGHTA and FQGTGA. As DNA, the CDR3 is TGTGCCAGCAGACAGGCGGGAGCTCAAGAGCAGTACTTC. This sequence encodes CASRQAGAQEQYF.

The V call is TRBV28, the J call TRBJ2-4; D is perhaps TRBD1 (6 bases). Trimming shortened V by 5 bases and J by 0 bases, and 14 bases separated the two germline ends. This CDR3 contains 16 residues. Looked up from germline, CDR1 is MDHEN and CDR2 is SYDVKM. DNA for the CDR3: TGTGCCAGCAGTCCACCCAGGGGTATAGCCAAAAACATTCAGTACTTC. Protein sequence: CASSPPRGIAKNIQYF.

The CDR3 nucleotides are TGTGCCAGCAGTTCTCCGGGACAGGGGGCAATGAACACTGAAGCTTTCTTT. Protein sequence: CASSSPGQGAMNTEAFF. The rearrangement joins TRBV28 to TRBJ1-1; 12 nucleotides agree with TRBD1. V shed 4 bases, J shed 0 bases, and the junction held 6 bases outside the gene matches. CDR1 MDHEN and CDR2 SYDVKM come from the germline V gene. This CDR3 comprises 17 residues.

The V gene is TRBV30, the J gene TRBJ1-1; D not resolved. The CDR3 sequence is 12 residues long. With 4 bases removed from V and 4 bases from J, the gap between germline ends came to 10 bases. Germline V CDR1 and CDR2: GTSNPN, SVGIG (reference sequence). The CDR3 loop is CAWKWETTEAFF. The CDR3 nucleotides read TGTGCCTGGAAGTGGGAGACCACTGAAGCTTTCTTT.

This clone was found a few times. The chain combines TRBV5-4 with TRBJ1-1; TRBD1 might be the D (5 bases). Per germline, CDR1 SGHNT and CDR2 YYREEE (reference sequence). The CDR3 covers 14 residues. V lost 3 bases and J lost 5, with 14 bases in between. CDR3 residues: CASSWAQGGTEAFF. CDR3 nucleotides: TGTGCCAGCAGCTGGGCTCAGGGAGGAACTGAAGCTTTCTTT. The whole variable domain, filled in from reference TRBV5-4 and TRBJ1-1, reads ETGVTQSPTHLIKTRGQQVTLRCSSQSGHNTVSWYQQALGQGPQFIFQYYREEENGRGNFPPRFSGLQFPNYSSELNVNALELDDSALYLCASSWAQGGTEAFFGQGTRLTVV.